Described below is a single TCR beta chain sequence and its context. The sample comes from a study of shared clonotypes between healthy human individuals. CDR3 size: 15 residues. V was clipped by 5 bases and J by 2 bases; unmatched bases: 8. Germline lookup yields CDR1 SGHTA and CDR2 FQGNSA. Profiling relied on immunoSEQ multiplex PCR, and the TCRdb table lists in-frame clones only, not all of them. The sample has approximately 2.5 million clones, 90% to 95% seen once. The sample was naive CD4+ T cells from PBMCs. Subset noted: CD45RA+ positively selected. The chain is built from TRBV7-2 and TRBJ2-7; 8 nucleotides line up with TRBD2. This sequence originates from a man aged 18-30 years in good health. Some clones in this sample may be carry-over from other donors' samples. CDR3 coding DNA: TGTGCCAGCAGCGGCGGGACTAGAGGGACCTACGAGCAGTACTTC. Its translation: CASSGGTRGTYEQYF.